The clone carrying this TCR beta chain was seen once. The antigen remains unidentified. The CDR3 has 15 amino acids. J lost 2 bases, V lost 6 bases, and 5 bases had no gene match. Germline CDR1 reads SGHTA; CDR2 reads FQGTGA. The sample belongs to a study of cytomegalovirus exposure and HLA in healthy donors. The PCR employed 60 Vbeta primers together with 13 Jbeta primers. The protocol was immunoSEQ multiplex PCR, while the TCRdb copy is restricted to in-frame clones and leaves out a portion. The repertoire consists of roughly 200,000 clones, with 65% to 85% occurring once and the leading ten covering approximately 2.8%. General study points: Diagnosis of cytomegalovirus status made by the classifier reportedly showed high specificity and sensitivity. Accurate prediction of HLA-A and HLA-B alleles (for most subjects) was reportedly achieved from TCR beta sequences. Later, an analysis found that common viral pathogens appeared to be linked with several of the most significant clusters. Later on, analysis showed that most CMV-associated TCR beta chains appeared to be HLA-restricted.

The chain is built from TRBV7-3 and TRBJ2-1; 9 bases match TRBD2. This clonotype originated in a man aged 25 to 40 in good health and CMV-seronegative. Sequenced: PBMCs. The CDR3 DNA reads TGTGCCAGCAGTCCCATAGCGGGAGCCTACAATGAGCAGTTCTTC. This gives the protein CASSPIAGAYNEQFF.